The clone carrying this T cell receptor (beta chain) occurred once. The data were produced by immunoSEQ multiplex PCR, yet TCRdb's version contains in-frame clones alone and is incomplete. Of roughly 200,000 clones in the sample, over 80% are singletons; the top ten hold about 1.3%. The sample originates from a study of blood T cell repertoires in COVID-19. Study-level background: Material from acute and convalescent COVID-19 was sourced from the United States, Italy and Spain.

Symptom resolution, clearance, or two negative PCRs marked the recovered donors of Cohort 3. The sample consisted of PBMCs or T cells enriched from blood (not recorded which). This receptor was obtained from a man aged 25 to 40 who had recovered from COVID-19.

The CDR3 is CASSTGTGFGYTF. CDR3 in DNA: TGCGCCAGCAGTACCGGGACAGGGTTTGGCTACACCTTC. The chain has TRBV10-1 and TRBJ1-2; 9 bases fit TRBD1. This CDR3 spans 13 amino acids. V was clipped by 5 bases and J by 7 bases; unmatched bases: 5. Per germline, CDR1 WNHNN and CDR2 SYGVQD (reference sequence).